Listed here are 4 T cell receptor beta chains from one sample, sequenced in a study of cytomegalovirus exposure and HLA in healthy donors. This table comes from immunoSEQ multiplex PCR, and its TCRdb copy is limited to in-frame clones, with some not included. The table lists approximately 300,000 clones, 80% to 90% of them singletons, with 0.75% to 0.85% in the top ten. The sample comprised PBMCs. All receptors derive from a woman under 30 in good health and CMV-seronegative.

For this clone: Other nucleotide sequences in the sample specify the same CDR3. CDR3 DNA: TGCGCCAGCAGTGGAACTAGCGGCACAGATACGCAGTATTTT. It yields the protein CASSGTSGTDTQYF. The rearrangement joins TRBV5-1 to TRBJ2-3; 7 bases are shared with TRBD2. Germline V gene data show CDR1 as SGHRS and CDR2 as YFSETQ. The CDR3 has 14 amino acids. J gave up 1 base and V 5 bases, and 4 bases lay outside the gene matches.

J is TRBJ1-2 and V is TRBV28; D unresolved. Germline V gene sequence: CDR1 MDHEN, CDR2 SYDVKM. V was pared by 2 bases and J by 7 bases, with 5 bases between. The CDR3 spans 11 residues. The CDR3 DNA is TGTGCCAGCAGTTTAGAGAGTGGCTACACCTTC. This translates into CASSLESGYTF.

The rearrangement links TRBV5-5 to TRBJ1-1, with D possibly matching TRBD1 (6 bases). CDR1 and CDR2 (germline): SGHKS, YYEKEE (reference sequence). V lost 3 bases, J lost 4 bases, and 7 bases lay in between. The CDR3 spans 12 residues. The CDR3 here is CASSWTVTEAFF. Here the CDR3 DNA reads TGTGCCAGCAGCTGGACAGTCACTGAAGCTTTCTTT.

The chain employs TRBV9 and TRBJ2-1; D may be TRBD2 (6 bases). CDR1 and CDR2 (germline): SGDLS, YYNGEE. The CDR3 is 17 residues long. V lost 2 bases and J 3 bases, leaving 18 bases between the germline ends. CDR3 region: CASSVGGIQDGYNEQFF. The CDR3 DNA reads TGTGCCAGCAGCGTCGGCGGGATCCAGGATGGCTACAATGAGCAGTTCTTC.